A single sample is the source of the 5 T cell receptor beta chains below, sequenced in a study of shared clonotypes between healthy human individuals. The method was immunoSEQ multiplex PCR; TCRdb's version includes in-frame clones alone and lacks a portion of them. This table holds about 1.5 million clones, approximately 96% found once. The specimen sequenced was naive CD4+ T cells sorted from blood. The subset was: CD45RA+ positively selected. These receptors originate from a man younger than 45 in good health.

With regard to this clone: In the same sample, other DNA sequences code for this CDR3. The chain joins TRBV6-5 to TRBJ1-1, with no clear D. The V end lost 2 bases, the J end lost 5 bases, and 3 bases lay between the germline ends. Looked up from germline, CDR1 is MNHEY and CDR2 is SVGAGI. This CDR3 spans 11 amino acids. The CDR3 DNA sequence: TGTGCCAGCAGTTACCTTACTGAAGCTTTCTTT. The encoded protein is CASSYLTEAFF.

The gene calls are TRBV5-1 and TRBJ2-5, with 7 bases that match TRBD1. Unmatched junction bases numbered 7, after V lost 3 bases and J lost 5 bases. The CDR3 contains 14 residues. CDR1 SGHRS and CDR2 YFSETQ come from the germline V gene. The CDR3 is CASSYGTGAETQYF. In nucleotides, the CDR3 is TGCGCCAGCAGCTACGGAACAGGGGCGGAGACCCAGTACTTC.

This chain uses TRBV5-1 with TRBJ2-7, with 9 nucleotides matching TRBD1. Per the germline V gene, CDR1 is SGHRS and CDR2 is YFSETQ. The CDR3 loop spans 16 amino acids. The V and J ends lost 0 bases and 9 bases, in that order; junction bases with no gene match: 13. CDR3 loop: CASSLGAAGQGLGQYF. CDR3 nucleotide sequence: TGCGCCAGCAGCTTGGGGGCCGCGGGACAGGGTCTTGGGCAGTACTTC.

CDR3 region: CAITFGAGGPTDTQYF. CDR3 bases: TGTGCCATTACGTTTGGAGCGGGAGGGCCCACAGATACGCAGTATTTT. V usage is TRBV28 and J usage is TRBJ2-3; 10 positions agree with TRBD2. Losses at the gene ends were 10 bases for V and 2 bases for J; bases not matched to a gene: 12. In germline, CDR1 is MDHEN, CDR2 SYDVKM. This CDR3 spans 16 amino acids.

V usage is TRBV2 and J usage is TRBJ2-5; TRBD2 matches at 9 bases. Germline V gene data show CDR1 as SNHLY and CDR2 as FYNNEI. The CDR3 length is 15 residues. V trimming: 7 bases; J trimming: 2 bases; junction bases outside the gene matches: 8. In nucleotides, the CDR3 is TGTGCCAGCACTTGGACTAGCGCCTTTCAAGAGACCCAGTACTTC. Protein product: CASTWTSAFQETQYF. Combining the CDR3 with reference TRBV2 and TRBJ2-5 gives the whole variable domain EPEVTQTPSHQVTQMGQEVILRCVPISNHLYFYWYRQILGQKVEFLVSFYNNEISEKSEIFDDQFSVERPDGSNFTLKIRSTKLEDSAMYFCASTWTSAFQETQYFGPGTRLLVL.